The present TCR beta chain was sequenced within a study of cytomegalovirus exposure and HLA in healthy donors (dated by TCRdb to the late 2010s). About the study as a whole: In an earlier analysis of roughly 500 of the donors, 250 to 300 Gb of sequence data and approximately 100 million unique TCR beta sequences from 180 million or so T cells were reported. An early release covering roughly 600 HLA-typed donors comprised 250 to 350 gigabases of sequencing data and around 80 million unique TCR sequences. Of the 300 to 500 genotyped donors, over 80% were placed in the genetic ancestry cluster associated with self-reported Caucasian donors. The aim of the study was to test whether cataloging public T cell receptors could identify signatures of past pathogen exposure. The T cell repertoires of roughly 660 subjects were profiled by immunosequencing and related to cytomegalovirus serostatus. A separate validation cohort of roughly 120 different subjects was used in addition to the approximately 640-subject first cohort. To predict cytomegalovirus infection status, the study brought together high-throughput TCR immunosequencing, statistical association of individual TCRs with disease status, and machine learning. A later analysis re-analyzed previously published TCR beta repertoires from 650 to 800 donors and added high-resolution HLA genotyping to study TCR occurrence patterns. Rather than drawing on any new phenotypic data, the later analysis identified candidate immune exposures from TCR beta sequences and the way those sequences occurred across donors. An earlier analysis of a few hundred of the donors applied high-throughput TCR beta sequencing to assess whether each TCR beta V gene segment acted as functional or pseudogenic. Alongside the repertoire data, information on donor age, sex, ethnicity and CMV serostatus was compiled. Genome-wide SNP genotypes for about 55% of the roughly 670 donors were used in a later genetic analysis, which treated that subset as a discovery cohort. Every repertoire in the discovery cohort had been generated on one and the same sequencing platform. Class I and class II HLA loci were covered by the typing at four-digit resolution. Typing coverage differed by locus: A, B, C, DRB1 and DQB1 were typed in about 620-630 donors, DQA1 in about 510, DPA1 in around 600, and DPB1 in roughly 470. Four to six DR-DQ haplotypes were handled as single units for association and clustering, since linkage in the cohort was strong. Among over 350 genotyped donors of the cohort, an average of approximately 250,000 unique TCR beta nucleotide sequences were sequenced per donor, about a sixth of them non-productive.

The junction shows trimming of 1 base on V and 1 base on J, plus 5 bases between the germline ends. Looking up the germline V gene (reference sequence) yields CDR1 LNHDA and CDR2 SQIVND. Measured from the cysteine to the phenylalanine, the CDR3 is 14 residues long. The DNA shown is the 42-base CDR3, in frame from base 1. The cohort consisted of hundreds of healthy bone marrow donors. At the time of sampling, every cohort member was nominally healthy, though immune exposures that went unrecorded were likely present. The donor tested CMV seropositive, placing the donor among the approximately 290 seropositive members of the cohort. Each donor provided a peripheral blood sample, and peripheral blood mononuclear cells were used for TCR beta sequencing. The Qiagen DNeasy Blood Extraction Kit was used to extract genomic DNA from the blood cell samples. The library was obtained by the immunoSEQ multiplex PCR assay. The multiplex PCR relied on a mix of 60 forward primers for TCR Vbeta segments and 13 reverse primers for TCR Jbeta segments. The CDR3 region of rearranged TCR beta genes was amplified from genomic DNA with a multiplex PCR assay. The amplified TCR beta libraries were sequenced on the Illumina HiSeq System as 87-base-pair reads. Per the authors' processing: A later analysis counted about 76 million unique TCR beta chains across the 550 to 800 repertoires, and 10 million to 11 million of these chains were shared by at least two donors. Raw reads were error-corrected and collapsed into unique sequences with a nearest-neighbor algorithm that merged closely related sequences to remove PCR and sequencing errors. CDR3 sequences were aligned to IMGT reference sequences to assign V, D and J gene segments. Each retained sequence needed at least a six-nucleotide match to both a V gene segment and a J gene segment. A rearrangement was called productive if the CDR3 had no stop codons and remained in frame with V and J, and every other rearrangement was called non-productive. CDR3 was defined by IMGT convention, running from the second conserved V-encoded cysteine to the conserved J-encoded phenylalanine. Sequences without an unambiguous match to a single V gene segment were excluded from the earlier analysis of several hundred of the donors. An earlier analysis of several hundred of the donors called V segments functional above 56.7% productive rearrangements and segregating when the between-donor standard deviation exceeded 5%. A statistical classification framework was built to diagnose cytomegalovirus status from the catalog of TCR beta chain sequences. In a later analysis, V and J genes were assigned by comparing TCR nucleotide sequences against IMGT/GENE-DB human TR gene sequences. In a later analysis, CDR3 sequences and most-parsimonious VDJ recombination scenarios were assigned using the TCRdist pipeline. In a later analysis, each TCR beta chain was defined by its CDR3 amino acid sequence together with its V-gene family, and reads lacking a unique V-gene family were excluded. To address suspected cross-contamination and a sequencing artifact, a later analysis removed 592 highly shared, low-generation-probability nucleotide sequences. In a later analysis, a clonal expansion index for each public chain was calculated from normalized within-repertoire ranks of inferred template counts. In a later analysis, generation probabilities were computed with a VDJ recombination model fitted to out-of-frame rearrangements, and the resulting probabilities were checked against IGoR. A later analysis scored TCR-TCR, TCR-HLA and TCR-CMV co-occurrence with hypergeometric tests, applying a repertoire-size bias correction to TCR pairs. In a later analysis, false discovery rates were estimated by permuting HLA or CMV assignments 20 times. In a later analysis, co-occurring TCRs were grouped with DBSCAN, and TCRdist sequence similarity was added when clustering was performed within HLA-allele-positive subsets. Repertoires with fewer than 30,000 or more than 120,000 public chains were left out of co-occurrence clustering, as were a handful of repertoires with anomalous nucleotide sharing. In TCRdb, the immuneACCESS table is reduced to in-frame sequences with V and J assigned. These tables do not hold every clone; where another copy was compared, an unresolved V gene accounts for under half, and the others remain unexplained. Clone size and the V and J calls come from that table; the DNA yielded D and trimming. The sample table holds about 200,000 clones. Roughly 1.2% of the sample is in the top ten clones.

In regard to this clone: There is no known antigen for this receptor.

The research as a whole found: Because some donors lacked HLA typing at each locus, the association tests relied only on the typed subset. In an earlier analysis of about 540 of the donors, most TCR beta V segments were observed in productive rearrangements about 87% or about 30% of the time, broadly matching IMGT annotations. This cohort had only TCR beta chains sequenced, and the lack of alpha or paired-chain data limited which features could be detected. Specific HLA alleles were associated with roughly 16,000 TCR beta sequences at a false discovery rate of 0.05 in a later analysis. In a later genetic analysis, fewer N-insertions in productive TCRs were reported among donors in an Asian-associated ancestry cluster than the roughly 640-donor mean. A further reported finding was that TCR beta sequences accurately predicted the HLA-A and HLA-B alleles for most subjects in the first cohort. V-gene and J-gene trimming of TCR beta chains was associated with a missense DCLRE1C variant in a later genetic analysis, and the association was replicated in an independent cohort. According to a later analysis, parvovirus B19, influenza, CMV and Epstein-Barr virus appeared linked to several top co-occurrence clusters. The 87-base-pair reads could not distinguish some IMGT-functional V segments, including TRBV6-2 and TRBV6-3, so those segments were excluded. Most CMV-associated TCR beta chains appeared to be HLA-restricted in a later analysis, and the HLA associations seemed to be driven largely by CMV exposure. The presence/absence analyses assumed that sequencing depth was roughly uniform across donors, and that assumption may not be true. Correlated functional status among segregating V segments might reflect linkage disequilibrium, but an unknown experimental factor could not be ruled out. Strong co-occurrence of HLA alleles, especially DR and DQ, made assigning TCR associations to individual alleles difficult. A few of the identified cytomegalovirus-associated TCR beta chains were confirmed in vitro to be specific for cytomegalovirus antigens. Immune exposure information for the cohort was limited to CMV serostatus. Cytomegalovirus status was reported to be diagnosed by the classifier with high specificity and sensitivity in both the original and validation cohorts. A cluster of highly shared sequence variants was judged likely to represent a technical artifact of the sequencing pipeline. A later analysis found that HLA-associated TCR beta chains were more clonally expanded and had lower generation probabilities than equally common non-associated chains. Approximately 18 rarely observed V segments, including chromosome 9 orphons, were excluded from the earlier analysis of approximately 500 of the donors because counts were too low. A later analysis found that TCR association rates varied across HLA loci, with DRB1 alleles showing the most associated TCRs and HLA-C alleles the fewest. Most TCR sequences were observed very rarely across donors, whereas some public TCRs were present in many individuals. The study listed 170 or so TCR beta chains as associated with cytomegalovirus. The authors suggested that the approach could potentially be extended to other disease states and immunological phenotypes.

The sequencing input was PBMCs. This TCR was recovered from a girl aged 2 to 9 in good health and CMV-seropositive. This receptor chain uses TRBV19 and TRBJ1-3, with no D gene named confidently. The DNA sequence is given as TGTGCCAGTAGTATAGCGGGATCTGGAAACACCATATATTTT. Translated, this is CASSIAGSGNTIYF.